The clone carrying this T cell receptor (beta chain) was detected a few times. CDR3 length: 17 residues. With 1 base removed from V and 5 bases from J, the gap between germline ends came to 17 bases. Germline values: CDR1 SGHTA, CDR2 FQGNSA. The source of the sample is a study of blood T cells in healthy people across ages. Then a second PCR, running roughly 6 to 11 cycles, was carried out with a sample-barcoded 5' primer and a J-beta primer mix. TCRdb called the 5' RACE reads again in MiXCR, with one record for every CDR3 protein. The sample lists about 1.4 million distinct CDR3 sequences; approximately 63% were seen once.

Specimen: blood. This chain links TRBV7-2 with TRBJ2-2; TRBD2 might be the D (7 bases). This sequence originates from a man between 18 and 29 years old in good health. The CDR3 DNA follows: TGTGCCAGCAGCTTAGTAGGGGGGGCACTATTGACCGGGGAGCTGTTTTTT. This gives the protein CASSLVGGALLTGELFF. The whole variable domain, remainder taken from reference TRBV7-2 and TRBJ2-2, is GAGVSQSPSNKVTEKGKDVELRCDPISGHTALYWYRQSLGQGLEFLIYFQGNSAPDKSGLPSDRFSAERTGGSVSTLTIQRTQQEDSAVYLCASSLVGGALLTGELFFGEGSRLTVL.